This T cell receptor beta chain was captured by sequencing in a study of cytomegalovirus exposure and HLA in healthy donors. General study results and limits: A further, later analysis showed that HLA-associated TCR beta chains (compared with equally common others) were more clonally expanded.

The germline CDR1 and CDR2 sequences are MGHRA and YSYEKL. With V trimmed by 4 bases and J by 8 bases, 17 bases remained unmatched. The CDR3 is made up of 18 amino acids. The table lists this clone with a count of one. Its antigen is not identified. Amplification used 60 Vbeta primers and 13 Jbeta primers. The repertoire was sequenced with immunoSEQ multiplex PCR; TCRdb's copy has only in-frame clones and lacks some. The data show about 100,000 clones, under 85% seen once. The clonotype originates from a woman between 65 and 79 years old in good health and CMV-seropositive. This rearrangement joins TRBV4-1 to TRBJ2-1; TRBD2 agrees at 10 bases. What was sequenced was PBMCs. The CDR3 loop is CASSPITVSGGASDEQFF. The CDR3 DNA follows: TGCGCCAGCAGCCCAATAACCGTGAGCGGGGGGGCAAGCGATGAGCAGTTCTTC.